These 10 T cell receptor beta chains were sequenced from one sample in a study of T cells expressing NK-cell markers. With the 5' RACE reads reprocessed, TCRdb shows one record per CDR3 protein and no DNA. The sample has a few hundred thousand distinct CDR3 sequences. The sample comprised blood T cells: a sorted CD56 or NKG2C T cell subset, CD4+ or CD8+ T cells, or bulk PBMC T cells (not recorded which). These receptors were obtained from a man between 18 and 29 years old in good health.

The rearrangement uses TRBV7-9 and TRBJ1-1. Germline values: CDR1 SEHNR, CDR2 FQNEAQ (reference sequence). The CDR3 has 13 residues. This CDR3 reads CASSLAYGTEAFF.

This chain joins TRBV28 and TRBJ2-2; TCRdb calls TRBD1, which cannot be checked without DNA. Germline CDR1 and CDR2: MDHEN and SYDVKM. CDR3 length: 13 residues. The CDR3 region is CASTLGGAGELFF.

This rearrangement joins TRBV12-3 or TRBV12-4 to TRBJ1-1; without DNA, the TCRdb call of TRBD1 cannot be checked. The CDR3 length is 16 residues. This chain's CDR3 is CASSFRGWQGNTEAFF.

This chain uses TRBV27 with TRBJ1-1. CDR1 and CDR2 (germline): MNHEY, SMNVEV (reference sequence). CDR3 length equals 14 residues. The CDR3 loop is CASSLGSEGTEAFF.

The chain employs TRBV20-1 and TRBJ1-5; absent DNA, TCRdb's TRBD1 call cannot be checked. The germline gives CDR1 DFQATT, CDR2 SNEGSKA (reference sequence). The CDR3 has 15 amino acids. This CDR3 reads CSATQGVGGNQPQHF.

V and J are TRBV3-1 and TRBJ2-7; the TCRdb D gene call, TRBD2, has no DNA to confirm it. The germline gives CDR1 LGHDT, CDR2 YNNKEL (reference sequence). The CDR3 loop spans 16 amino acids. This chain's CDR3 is CASSQGTTSGRNEQYF.

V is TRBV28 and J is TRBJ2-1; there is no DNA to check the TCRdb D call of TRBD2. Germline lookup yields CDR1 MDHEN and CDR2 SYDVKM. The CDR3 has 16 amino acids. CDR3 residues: CASSPELAGRYNEQFF.

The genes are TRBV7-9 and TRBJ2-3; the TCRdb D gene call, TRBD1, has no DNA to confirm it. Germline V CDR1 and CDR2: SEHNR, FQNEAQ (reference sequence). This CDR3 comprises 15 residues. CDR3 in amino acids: CASSSRGVGTDTQYF.

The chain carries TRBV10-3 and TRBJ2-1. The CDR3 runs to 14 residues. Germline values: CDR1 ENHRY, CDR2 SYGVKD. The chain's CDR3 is CAISEISAYNEQFF.

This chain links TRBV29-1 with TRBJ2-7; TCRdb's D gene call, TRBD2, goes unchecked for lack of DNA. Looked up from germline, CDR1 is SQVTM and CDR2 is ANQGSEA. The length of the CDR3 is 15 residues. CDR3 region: CSVGGLAGVVYEQYF.